This passage covers 24 T cell receptor beta chains from one sample sequenced in a study of blood T cell repertoires in COVID-19 (TCRdb year 2020). The method behind the library was the immunoSEQ multiplex PCR assay. What TCRdb holds here is the immuneACCESS table cut down to in-frame rearrangements. Part of the clones is not present; checked against another copy, under half of the missing clones reflect an unresolved V gene, and the others are unexplained. This sample gives some 110,000 clones in total; roughly four fifths of them show up just once. Of the sample, approximately 10% is held by the ten largest clones. The sequenced material came from peripheral blood. The receptors here all came from a woman aged 65 to 85 with acute or convalescent COVID-19.

V gene TRBV9 combines with J gene TRBJ2-1, with D possibly TRBD2 on 5 matching bases. Germline assignment: CDR1 SGDLS and CDR2 YYNGEE. Trimming left V 0 bases short and J 7 bases short, with 17 bases between. CDR3 size: 16 residues. CDR3 sequence (DNA): TGTGCCAGCAGCGTAGGAGGTGGGAGTGTATCGAATGAGCAGTTCTTC. Translation gives CASSVGGGSVSNEQFF. Using reference TRBV9 and TRBJ2-1 for the parts outside the CDR3, the full variable domain is DSGVTQTPKHLITATGQRVTLRCSPRSGDLSVYWYQQSLDQGLQFLIQYYNGEERAKGNILERFSAQQFPDLHSELNLSSLELGDSALYFCASSVGGGSVSNEQFFGPGTRLTVL.

This chain uses TRBV6-5 with TRBJ2-3; weak D call: TRBD2 (7 bases). Germline-derived CDR1 and CDR2 are MNHEY and SVGAGI. V was cut by 2 bases and J by 2 bases, with 11 bases left in between. The CDR3 is 15 amino acids. CDR3 residues: CASSYQGRVTDTQYF. Here the CDR3 DNA reads TGTGCCAGCAGTTACCAGGGGAGGGTCACAGATACGCAGTATTTT.

This chain links TRBV7-9 with TRBJ1-1; perhaps TRBD1 as D (6 bases). The germline V and J ends were trimmed by 5 bases and 3 bases, with 13 bases remaining between them. This CDR3 comprises 14 residues. From germline, CDR1 is SEHNR and CDR2 FQNEAQ (reference sequence). The CDR3 DNA reads as TGTGCCAGCAGCCCACAGGGTGGGTACACTGAAGCTTTCTTT. It codes for CASSPQGGYTEAFF.

The chain recombines TRBV10-3 with TRBJ2-3; TRBD2 is a possible D gene (5 bases). This CDR3 contains 14 residues. Germline CDR1 is ENHRY and CDR2 is SYGVKD. V gave up 7 bases and J gave up 1 base, with 12 bases separating them. The CDR3 sequence is CAINDGKGTDTQYF. The CDR3, as DNA: TGTGCCATCAATGACGGGAAAGGCACAGATACGCAGTATTTT.

Only a few counts were recorded for this clone. This rearrangement joins TRBV9 to TRBJ2-3; D is ambiguous. V was pared by 3 bases and J by 2 bases, with 13 bases between. This CDR3 is 15 amino acids long. Germline CDR1 reads SGDLS; CDR2 reads YYNGEE. CDR3 protein: CASSAGLVNTDTQYF. DNA of the CDR3: TGTGCCAGCAGCGCTGGGCTCGTTAACACAGATACGCAGTATTTT.

This clone turned up a few times. The J gene is TRBJ2-7, the V gene TRBV7-9, with D maybe TRBD2 (6 bases). V was shortened by 5 bases and J by 6 bases, with 11 bases between the two germline ends. Germline values: CDR1 SEHNR, CDR2 FQNEAQ (reference sequence). CDR3 length: 12 amino acids. CDR3 protein: CASSPGAGEQYF. For the CDR3, the DNA is TGTGCCAGCAGCCCGGGAGCCGGCGAGCAGTACTTC.

V gene TRBV4-3 combines with J gene TRBJ2-1, with D unclear. The V gene's germline CDR1 is LGHNA and CDR2 YSLEER. V was cut by 0 bases and J by 2 bases, with 11 bases left in between. CDR3 length equals 16 residues. As DNA, the CDR3 is TGCGCCAGCAGCCAAGATTATACGGTTCCCTACAATGAGCAGTTCTTC. Protein product: CASSQDYTVPYNEQFF.

The V and J genes are TRBV28 and TRBJ1-2, with D possibly matching TRBD1 (5 bases). Looked up from germline, CDR1 is MDHEN and CDR2 is SYDVKM. V lost 3 bases and J 8 bases, leaving 16 bases between the germline ends. CDR3 size: 14 residues. The CDR3 nucleotides read TGTGCCAGCAGTTTTCAGGCGCGGAGGGGCGGCTACACCTTC. Amino acid sequence: CASSFQARRGGYTF.

The gene calls are TRBV6-2 or TRBV6-3 and TRBJ2-7; 11 bases agree with TRBD2. Per the germline V gene, CDR1 is MNHEY and CDR2 is SVGEGT. The trim removed 5 bases at V and 2 bases at J, leaving 2 bases unmatched. The CDR3 is 14 amino acids. CDR3 nucleotides: TGTGCCAGCAGTCGTAGCGGGGGGGCCTACGAGCAGTACTTC. This sequence encodes CASSRSGGAYEQYF.

The chain links TRBV6-6 to TRBJ1-2; 7 bases agree with TRBD1. Germline loops: CDR1 MNHNY, CDR2 SVGAGI (reference sequence). The V segment lost 5 bases and the J segment 6 bases; nucleotides outside the gene matches: 6. The CDR3 is 13 amino acids. The CDR3: CASSLQGMDGYTF. In DNA, the CDR3 is TGTGCCAGCAGTCTACAGGGGATGGATGGCTACACCTTC.

The table lists this clone with a few counts. CDR3 bases: TGCGCCAGCAGCCAAGCGTTCGGGACTAGCGGGACCTACTCCTACGAGCAGTACTTC. This codes for CASSQAFGTSGTYSYEQYF. The chain joins TRBV4-1 to TRBJ2-7; 13 bases fit TRBD2. Germline V gene sequence: CDR1 MGHRA, CDR2 YSYEKL. The V and J ends lost 1 base and 0 bases, in that order; junction bases with no gene match: 9. This CDR3 is built from 19 residues.

In its sample, this clone was seen once. The chain uses TRBV28 and TRBJ1-5, with D maybe TRBD1 (6 bases). CDR3 size: 14 residues. V was clipped by 1 base and J by 5 bases, with 9 bases between them. CDR1 and CDR2 from the germline V gene are MDHEN and SYDVKM. The CDR3 protein is CASSLYRDHQPQHF. The CDR3 bases are TGTGCCAGCAGTTTATACAGGGACCATCAGCCCCAGCATTTT.

The chain has TRBV3-1 (or the pseudogene TRBV3-2) and TRBJ1-2; TRBD1 agrees at 9 bases. The length of the CDR3 is 14 residues. Germline V lookup: CDR1 LGHDT, CDR2 YNNKEL (reference sequence). V lost 0 bases, J lost 7 bases, and 3 bases stayed unmatched. CDR3 region: CASSQEDRGSGYTF. DNA for the CDR3: TGTGCCAGCAGCCAAGAGGACAGGGGCTCTGGCTACACCTTC.

The CDR3 bases are TGTGCCAGCAGTCCACCCGGTAATGAAAAACTGTTTTTT. It codes for CASSPPGNEKLFF. This sequence joins TRBV6-5 and TRBJ1-4; D not certain. V was trimmed by 5 bases and J by 4 bases, leaving 8 bases between them. The germline CDR1 and CDR2 sequences are MNHEY and SVGAGI. This CDR3 has 13 amino acids.

The chain combines TRBV4-3 with TRBJ2-3, with TRBD2 as a possible D gene (6 bases). CDR3 size: 16 residues. The V and J ends lost 0 bases and 2 bases respectively, with 12 bases between them. CDR1 is LGHNA, CDR2 YSLEER, per germline. The CDR3 DNA reads TGCGCCAGCAGCCAAGATTGGCGGGGCGACACAGATACGCAGTATTTT. It specifies CASSQDWRGDTDTQYF.

V is TRBV5-1 and J is TRBJ2-7; D not certain. Trimming removed 0 bases at V and 2 bases at J, with 9 bases between. Germline CDR1 and CDR2: SGHRS and YFSETQ. The CDR3 covers 14 residues. The CDR3 bases are TGCGCCAGCAGCTTGGCCCCCAGAACCTACGAGCAGTACTTC. Translating it yields CASSLAPRTYEQYF. Together with reference TRBV5-1 and TRBJ2-7, the CDR3 gives the full variable domain: KAGVTQTPRYLIKTRGQQVTLSCSPISGHRSVSWYQQTPGQGLQFLFEYFSETQRNKGNFPGRFSGRQFSNSRSEMNVSTLELGDSALYLCASSLAPRTYEQYFGPGTRLTVT.

The rearrangement links TRBV7-2 to TRBJ1-5; D uncertain. Germline CDR1 is SGHTA and CDR2 is FQGNSA. There are 14 residues in the CDR3. V lost 3 bases, J lost 4 bases, and 10 bases lay in between. Here the CDR3 reads CASSFPGPNQPQHF. The CDR3 DNA reads TGTGCCAGCAGCTTTCCGGGTCCAAATCAGCCCCAGCATTTT. The full variable domain, its missing parts supplied by reference TRBV7-2 and TRBJ1-5, is GAGVSQSPSNKVTEKGKDVELRCDPISGHTALYWYRQSLGQGLEFLIYFQGNSAPDKSGLPSDRFSAERTGGSVSTLTIQRTQQEDSAVYLCASSFPGPNQPQHFGDGTRLSIL.

The chain links TRBV10-3 to TRBJ1-1; tentatively, D is TRBD1 (6 bases). V was clipped by 6 bases and J by 5 bases, with 19 bases between them. The CDR3 length is 15 residues. Germline assignment: CDR1 ENHRY and CDR2 SYGVKD. The CDR3 spells CAIRDSRGMGTEAFF. The CDR3 region has the DNA TGTGCCATCAGAGACTCCAGGGGAATGGGGACTGAAGCTTTCTTT.

This clone was found once. CDR3 protein: CAWSASYGYTF. The CDR3 DNA is TGTGCCTGGAGTGCCAGCTATGGCTACACCTTC. The rearrangement links TRBV30 to TRBJ1-2; D unresolved. Deletions cut 1 base from V and 4 bases from J, with 4 bases between. The CDR3 consists of 11 residues. Looked up from germline, CDR1 is GTSNPN and CDR2 is SVGIG (reference sequence).

The CDR3 here is CASSPSPGVGLREKLFF. Here the CDR3 DNA reads TGCGCCAGCAGCCCTTCCCCCGGGGTGGGGTTGCGAGAAAAACTGTTTTTT. The genes are TRBV5-1 and TRBJ1-4, with D uncertain. V lost 4 bases, J lost 8 bases, and 24 bases lay in between. The CDR3 is made up of 17 amino acids. Germline V CDR1 and CDR2: SGHRS, YFSETQ.

CDR3 nucleotides: TGCGCCAGCAGCCAAGACAGGGGGCAGACCCAGTACTTC. Translated, it gives CASSQDRGQTQYF. J is TRBJ2-5 and V is TRBV4-3; 8 bases line up with TRBD1. The CDR3 length is 13 residues. V shed 0 bases and J 6 bases; nucleotides not matched to a gene: 0. The germline gives CDR1 LGHNA, CDR2 YSLEER.

This chain connects TRBV10-3 to TRBJ2-5, with 12 positions matching TRBD1. After removal of 8 bases from V and 5 bases from J, the junction contained 3 bases not matched to a gene. The CDR3 has 13 residues. The V gene's germline CDR1 is ENHRY and CDR2 SYGVKD. The chain's CDR3 is CAIGDRGRETQYF. The CDR3 DNA is TGTGCCATCGGGGACAGGGGGCGGGAGACCCAGTACTTC.

The CDR3: CASSFRSGFQETQYF. The CDR3 DNA is TGTGCCAGCAGTTTTAGATCGGGATTCCAAGAGACCCAGTACTTC. This rearrangement joins TRBV27 to TRBJ2-5; D might be TRBD2 (5 bases). Between the trimmed V and J ends, which lost 3 bases and 1 base, there was a span of 12 bases. This CDR3 region has 15 residues. Germline V gene data show CDR1 as MNHEY and CDR2 as SMNVEV (reference sequence).

This chain links TRBV5-6 with TRBJ1-2, with D tentatively TRBD1 (5 bases). Germline-derived CDR1 and CDR2 are SGHDT and YYEEEE. Trimming removed 4 bases from V and 0 bases from J, with 10 bases in between. CDR3 length: 14 amino acids. The CDR3 region is CASSPPRANYGYTF. In DNA, the CDR3 is TGTGCCAGCAGCCCCCCCAGGGCTAACTATGGCTACACCTTC.